The 15 T cell receptor beta chains given below trace back to one sample, sequenced in a study of blood T cell repertoires in COVID-19. Profiled with immunoSEQ multiplex PCR; TCRdb holds only in-frame clones, not every one. The sample holds more than 250,000 clones, around 86% seen once. Sequencing input: peripheral blood. The receptors were sampled from a woman in her twenties or thirties who had recovered from COVID-19.

The chain uses TRBV5-1 and TRBJ2-1; TRBD1 matches at 8 bases. With 3 bases clipped from V and 0 bases from J, the junction kept 23 bases outside the gene matches. The CDR3 is made up of 22 amino acids. Germline V CDR1 and CDR2: SGHRS, YFSETQ. DNA of the CDR3: TGCGCCAGCAGCTGGACAGGGCAGTCCTTTGGCGTTATTTCGGTCTCCTACAATGAGCAGTTCTTC. Amino acid sequence: CASSWTGQSFGVISVSYNEQFF. The complete variable domain, with remaining parts taken from reference TRBV5-1 and TRBJ2-1, reads KAGVTQTPRYLIKTRGQQVTLSCSPISGHRSVSWYQQTPGQGLQFLFEYFSETQRNKGNFPGRFSGRQFSNSRSEMNVSTLELGDSALYLCASSWTGQSFGVISVSYNEQFFGPGTRLTVL.

The chain combines TRBV2 with TRBJ2-7, with a possible D match to TRBD1 (5 bases). CDR3 size: 14 residues. CDR1 is SNHLY, CDR2 FYNNEI, per germline. The ends were cut back, 3 bases at V and 3 bases at J, with 12 bases in the middle. The CDR3 nucleotides read TGTGCCAGCAGTGAGGGGCAGGGCTACTACGAGCAGTACTTC. This gives the protein CASSEGQGYYEQYF.

This chain links TRBV7-9 with TRBJ2-7; D uncertain. V dropped 1 base and J dropped 6 bases, with 10 bases sitting between them. The length of the CDR3 is 13 residues. CDR1 is SEHNR, CDR2 FQNEAQ, per germline (reference sequence). The CDR3 is CASSLDPVIEQYF. The CDR3 region has the DNA TGTGCCAGCAGCTTAGACCCGGTCATCGAGCAGTACTTC.

The genes are TRBV20-1 and TRBJ1-1; D is unclear. With 5 bases removed from V and 7 bases from J, the gap between germline ends came to 11 bases. This CDR3 contains 11 residues. CDR1 is DFQATT and CDR2 is SNEGSKA in the germline V gene (reference sequence). The CDR3 sequence: CSAVDINEAFF. CDR3 DNA: TGCAGTGCTGTTGACATAAATGAAGCTTTCTTT.

This clone has a single count. This chain joins TRBV30 and TRBJ2-2; 8 bases match TRBD1. The CDR3 totals 12 residues. Trimming took 8 bases from V and 4 from J; bases not matched to a gene: 3. Germline lookup yields CDR1 GTSNPN and CDR2 SVGIG (reference sequence). The CDR3 nucleotides read TGTGCCCGCACAGGGGGCACCGGGGAGCTGTTTTTT. It codes for CARTGGTGELFF.

This chain connects TRBV21-1 to TRBJ2-4; the table's D call, TRBD1, was not checked against the DNA. TRBV21-1 constitutes a pseudogene. CDR3 length: 16 residues. The CDR3 coding sequence is TGTGCCAGCATTCCGCCCACAGGGGCCCTTTGGGGTTTTTCGTACTTC. This sequence encodes CASIPPTGALWGFSYF.

This rearrangement joins TRBV19 to TRBJ1-2, with 7 bases matching TRBD1. The germline V gene encodes CDR1 LNHDA and CDR2 SQIVND (reference sequence). V lost 3 bases to trimming and J lost 4 bases; unmatched junction nucleotides: 8. The CDR3 contains 15 residues. The CDR3 nucleotides are TGTGCCAGTAGTATTCAGGGGGGCGCGGTCTATGGCTACACCTTC. This translates into CASSIQGGAVYGYTF.

The V call is TRBV5-1, the J call TRBJ2-7, with D hard to call. CDR1 is SGHRS and CDR2 is YFSETQ in the germline V gene. V lost 2 bases to trimming and J lost 3 bases, with 9 bases between them. This CDR3 contains 13 residues. The CDR3, as DNA: TGCGCCAGCAGCTTTTCAGAAATCTACGAGCAGTACTTC. It translates to CASSFSEIYEQYF.

The chain combines TRBV12-3 or TRBV12-4 with TRBJ2-3; tentatively, D is TRBD1 (5 bases). Trimming removed 3 bases at V and 8 bases at J, with 12 bases between. The CDR3 is made up of 13 amino acids. This CDR3 is CASSFNSQATQYF. As DNA, the CDR3 is TGTGCCAGCAGTTTTAATTCACAGGCTACGCAGTATTTT.

This clone was seen only a few times. The chain has TRBV2 and TRBJ2-2, with TRBD1 identical over 9 bases. The CDR3 sequence is 16 residues long. CDR1 is SNHLY, CDR2 FYNNEI, per germline. V dropped 7 bases and J dropped 4; count of bases not matched to a gene: 10. This CDR3 reads CASNSGQGRGTGELFF. CDR3 bases: TGTGCCAGCAACTCGGGACAGGGCCGGGGCACCGGGGAGCTGTTTTTT.

V is TRBV14 and J is TRBJ2-1; 11 bases are a match to TRBD2. V dropped 2 bases and J dropped 4; count of bases not matched to a gene: 4. The V gene's germline CDR1 is SGHDN and CDR2 FVKESK. The CDR3 consists of 16 residues. The CDR3 region has the DNA TGTGCCAGCAGCCAAATAGGGACTAGCGGTTACAATGAGCAGTTCTTC. Translating it yields CASSQIGTSGYNEQFF.

The V call is TRBV2, the J call TRBJ2-7, with D hard to call. Germline loops: CDR1 SNHLY, CDR2 FYNNEI. The V and J ends lost 2 bases and 2 bases respectively, with 10 bases between them. This CDR3 spans 14 amino acids. CDR3 nucleotides: TGTGCCAGCAGTGAAATGCAGTCCCCCTACGAGCAGTACTTC. It codes for CASSEMQSPYEQYF.

V usage is TRBV5-1 and J usage is TRBJ1-1, with a weak D call TRBD1 (6 bases). Germline CDR1 reads SGHRS; CDR2 reads YFSETQ. V was pared by 0 bases and J by 1 base, with 10 bases between. The CDR3 extends over 15 amino acids. The DNA for the CDR3 is TGCGCCAGCAGCTTGGCCCAGGGGACGAACACTGAAGCTTTCTTT. This codes for CASSLAQGTNTEAFF.

The V gene is TRBV18, the J gene TRBJ2-5; the match to TRBD1 covers 12 bases. This CDR3 region has 17 residues. Germline loops: CDR1 KGHSH, CDR2 LQKENI. V trimming: 3 bases; J trimming: 4 bases; junction bases outside the gene matches: 9. The CDR3 spells CASSPKGTGGFGETQYF. CDR3 coding DNA: TGTGCCAGCTCACCGAAAGGGACAGGGGGCTTTGGAGAGACCCAGTACTTC. Full variable domain (outside the CDR3, taken from reference TRBV18 and TRBJ2-5): NAGVMQNPRHLVRRRGQEARLRCSPMKGHSHVYWYRQLPEEGLKFMVYLQKENIIDESGMPKERFSAEFPKEGPSILRIQQVVRGDSAAYFCASSPKGTGGFGETQYFGPGTRLLVL.

This clone was detected only a few times. This chain connects TRBV3-1 (or the pseudogene TRBV3-2) to TRBJ1-2; D perhaps matches TRBD1 (6 bases). V was cut by 6 bases and J by 1 base, with 12 bases left in between. Germline CDR1 and CDR2: LGHDT and YNNKEL (reference sequence). This CDR3 comprises 14 residues. CDR3: CASREQGNNYGYTF. The CDR3 DNA reads as TGTGCCAGCAGGGAGCAGGGGAATAACTATGGCTACACCTTC.